The source of this T cell receptor beta chain is a study of T cells in localized non-small cell lung cancer. The CDR3 is made up of 14 amino acids. Germline V gene lookup returns CDR1 GTSNPN and CDR2 SVGIG (reference sequence). V shed 3 bases and J 2 bases; nucleotides not matched to a gene: 0. The assay was immunoSEQ multiplex PCR, and TCRdb's table has in-frame clones only and misses some. The repertoire holds tens of thousands of clones, with around four fifths as singletons. This receptor was identified in a man aged 40 to 70 with stage I lung adenocarcinoma. The sequencing here drew on peripheral blood, taken before any cancer treatment. The V call is TRBV30, the J call TRBJ2-2; 10 bases map to TRBD1. The chain's CDR3 is CAWRTGGNTGELFF. CDR3 DNA sequence: TGTGCCTGGAGGACAGGGGGCAACACCGGGGAGCTGTTTTTT.